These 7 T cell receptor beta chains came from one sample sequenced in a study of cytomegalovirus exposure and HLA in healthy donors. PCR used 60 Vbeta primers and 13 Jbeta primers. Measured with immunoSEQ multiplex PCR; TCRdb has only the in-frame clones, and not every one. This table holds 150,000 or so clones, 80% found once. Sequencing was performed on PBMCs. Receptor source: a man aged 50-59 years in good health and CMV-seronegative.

The CDR3 DNA reads as TGTGCCAGCAGCAAACCGGGACAGGGGGGGGATACGCAGTATTTT. Translated: CASSKPGQGGDTQYF. The chain recombines TRBV7-3 with TRBJ2-3; the match to TRBD1 covers 11 bases. V lost 5 bases, J lost 6 bases, and 7 bases stayed unmatched. This CDR3 region has 15 residues. Germline CDR1 and CDR2: SGHTA and FQGTGA.

CDR3: CAWRNSATNEKLFF. The CDR3, as DNA: TGTGCCTGGAGGAACAGTGCAACTAATGAAAAACTGTTTTTT. This sequence joins TRBV30 and TRBJ1-4, with D unresolved. Germline CDR1 reads GTSNPN; CDR2 reads SVGIG (reference sequence). V lost 3 bases and J lost 0, with 8 bases in between. The CDR3 covers 14 residues.

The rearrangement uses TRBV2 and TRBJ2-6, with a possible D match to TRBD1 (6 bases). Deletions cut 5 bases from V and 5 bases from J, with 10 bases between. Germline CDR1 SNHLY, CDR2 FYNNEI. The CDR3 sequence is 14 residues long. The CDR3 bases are TGTGCCAGCAGTCCAGGGGTCCGGGCCAACGTCCTGACTTTC. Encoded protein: CASSPGVRANVLTF.

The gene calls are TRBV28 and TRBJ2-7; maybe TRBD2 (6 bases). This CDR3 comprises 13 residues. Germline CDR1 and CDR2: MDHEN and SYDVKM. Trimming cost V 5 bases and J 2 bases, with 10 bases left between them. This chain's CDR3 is CASSRRDTYEQYF. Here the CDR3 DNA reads TGTGCCAGCAGTCGGAGGGATACCTACGAGCAGTACTTC.

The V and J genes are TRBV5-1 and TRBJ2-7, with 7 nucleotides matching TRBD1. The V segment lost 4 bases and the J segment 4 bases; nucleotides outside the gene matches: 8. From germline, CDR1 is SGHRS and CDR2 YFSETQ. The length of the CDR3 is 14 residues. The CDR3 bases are TGCGCCAGCAGCGTCGGGGACAGCGAGTACGAGCAGTACTTC. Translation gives CASSVGDSEYEQYF.

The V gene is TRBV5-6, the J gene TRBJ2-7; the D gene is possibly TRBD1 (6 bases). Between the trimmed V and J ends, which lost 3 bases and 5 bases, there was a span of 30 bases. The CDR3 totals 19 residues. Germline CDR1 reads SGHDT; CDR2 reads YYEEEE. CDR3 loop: CASSWGPTGDLRGTHEQYF. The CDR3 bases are TGTGCCAGCAGCTGGGGGCCGACAGGAGACTTGAGGGGGACCCACGAGCAGTACTTC.

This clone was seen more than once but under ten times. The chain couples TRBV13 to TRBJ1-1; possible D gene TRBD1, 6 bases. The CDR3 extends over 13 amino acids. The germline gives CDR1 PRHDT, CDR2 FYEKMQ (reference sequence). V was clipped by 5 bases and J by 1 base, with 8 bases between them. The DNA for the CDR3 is TGTGCCAGCAGCCCGGGACAGAACACTGAAGCTTTCTTT. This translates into CASSPGQNTEAFF.